This T cell receptor beta chain was obtained from a study of T cell clonality in common variable immunodeficiency. Overall study results and limits: Repertoire-complication correlations in CVID were limited by patient heterogeneity. TCRbeta clonality was increased in CVID versus healthy controls.

There are 13 residues in the CDR3. The germline V and J ends were trimmed by 5 bases and 3 bases, with 10 bases remaining between them. Germline CDR1 reads SQVTM; CDR2 reads ANQGSEA. Sequenced by immunoSEQ multiplex PCR; TCRdb stores in-frame clones only, minus some. Altogether about 34,000 clones were found in the sample, and no singletons occur. This clone came up many times. The antigen is not known. Read sequence stops 3 residues before the CDR3 end, and the germline J gene provides the missing end. This receptor was taken from a person aged 18-69 years in good health. The sequenced material came from peripheral blood mononuclear cells. The V call is TRBV29-1, the J call TRBJ1-4; D possibly corresponds to TRBD1 (5 bases). Incomplete CDR3 DNA: TGCAGCGTTATAAGGGGAGCTAATGAAAAA. It translates to CSVIRGANEK. The CDR3 reads in full as CSVIRGANEKLFF.